The TCR beta chain described here comes from a study of CDR3 diversity in severe acne (dated by TCRdb to between 2018 and 2021). Taken from the germline V gene (reference sequence), the CDR1 and CDR2 loops are LNHDA and SQIVND. V and J are truncated by 2 bases and 0 bases respectively, leaving an intervening sequence of 4 bases. Taken from cysteine to phenylalanine, the CDR3 has 14 residues. Just the 42-base CDR3 DNA is kept, in frame starting at base 1. Library preparation used PCR. The instrument given in TCRdb is Illumina HiSeq 2000. TCRdb itself trimmed the public reads at Q25 with fastp, ran MiXCR and retained productive beta chains. Rows are combined by CDR3 protein, so each entry shows the most common genes and DNA. In all, the sample holds some 90,000 distinct CDR3 sequences, and less than 65% of those were seen once. 11% of the sample rests with the top ten. A few counts support this clonotype. The specificity of this receptor is unknown. Base qualities are not provided; no much larger clone lies one nucleotide away.

The sequence links TRBV19 to TRBJ1-4; the D gene cannot be resolved reliably. The source of this sequence is a male donor with severe acne vulgaris. The specimen was blood. The CDR3 loop reads CASSISATNEKLFF. The nucleotides are TGTGCCAGTAGTATAAGTGCAACTAATGAAAAACTGTTTTTT.